A single sample is the source of the 10 T cell receptor beta chains below, sequenced in a study of shared clonotypes between healthy human individuals. TCRdb keeps only in-frame clones here, not all; method: immunoSEQ multiplex PCR. This table holds over 1.5 million clones, 95% to 99% found once. The sample consisted of naive CD4+ T cells sorted from blood. Specified subset: CD45RA+ positively selected. The receptors here all came from a man under 40 in good health.

This clone was detected only once. The chain couples TRBV6-5 to TRBJ1-1; D remains ambiguous. In germline, CDR1 is MNHEY, CDR2 SVGAGI. CDR3 length: 13 amino acids. V lost 1 base and J lost 6, with 9 bases in between. CDR3 region: CASSYYGSPEAFF. In nucleotides, the CDR3 is TGTGCCAGCAGTTACTATGGGAGCCCTGAAGCTTTCTTT.

V and J are TRBV2 and TRBJ2-1, with 9 bases identical to TRBD2. Germline CDR1 is SNHLY and CDR2 is FYNNEI. Unmatched junction bases numbered 10, after V lost 7 bases and J lost 6 bases. CDR3 length: 15 residues. The CDR3 region has the DNA TGTGCCAGCAAGTCCCCTAGCGGGGCTTCCAATGAGCAGTTCTTC. It translates to CASKSPSGASNEQFF.

J is TRBJ1-1 and V is TRBV5-1; D gene uncertain. The CDR3 runs 14 residues. V gave up 1 base and J gave up 5 bases, with 12 bases separating them. CDR1 and CDR2 (germline): SGHRS, YFSETQ. The CDR3 bases are TGCGCCAGCAGCTTGAGACCAGAAGGGACTGAAGCTTTCTTT. This sequence encodes CASSLRPEGTEAFF.

The CDR3 nucleotides are TGCGCCAGCAGCCAAGCTCCCGGTGCGTTTGGTACCGGGGAGCTGTTTTTT. The encoded protein is CASSQAPGAFGTGELFF. The chain employs TRBV4-3 and TRBJ2-2; D is uncertain. The CDR3 runs to 17 residues. Germline loops: CDR1 LGHNA, CDR2 YSLEER. Trimming removed 1 base at V and 5 bases at J, with 17 bases between.

The chain joins TRBV29-1 to TRBJ1-1; D is unresolved. Trimming removed 4 bases from V and 0 bases from J, with 9 bases in between. This CDR3 contains 13 residues. Germline CDR1 reads SQVTM; CDR2 reads ANQGSEA. The CDR3 protein is CSVARSMNTEAFF. CDR3 bases: TGCAGCGTTGCTAGGAGCATGAACACTGAAGCTTTCTTT. The whole variable domain, filled in from reference TRBV29-1 and TRBJ1-1, reads SAVISQKPSRDICQRGTSLTIQCQVDSQVTMMFWYRQQPGQSLTLIATANQGSEATYESGFVIDKFPISRPNLTFSTLTVSNMSPEDSSIYLCSVARSMNTEAFFGQGTRLTVV.

The chain uses TRBV18 and TRBJ1-3, with D possibly matching TRBD1 (5 bases). Trimming took off 6 bases at V and 1 base at J, with 13 bases between the two ends. CDR3 length: 15 residues. Germline CDR1 is KGHSH and CDR2 is LQKENI. The CDR3 protein is CASSLGDRSGNTIYF. As DNA, the CDR3 is TGTGCCAGCTCGCTGGGAGACAGATCTGGAAACACCATATATTTT.

In DNA form, the CDR3 reads TGTGCCAGCATTTCCGGGGGTTCCTACGAGCAGTACTTC. Amino acid sequence: CASISGGSYEQYF. The chain has TRBV28 and TRBJ2-7; maybe TRBD2 (6 bases). V was trimmed by 7 bases and J by 1 base, leaving 11 bases between them. Looked up from germline, CDR1 is MDHEN and CDR2 is SYDVKM. This CDR3 is built from 13 residues. Looking up the rest from reference TRBV28 and TRBJ2-7 gives the full variable domain: DVKVTQSSRYLVKRTGEKVFLECVQDMDHENMFWYRQDPGLGLRLIYFSYDVKMKEKGDIPEGYSVSREKKERFSLILESASTNQTSMYLCASISGGSYEQYFGPGTRLTVT.

The chain recombines TRBV6-5 with TRBJ2-1; 7 bases are a match to TRBD2. The germline V gene encodes CDR1 MNHEY and CDR2 SVGAGI. V gave up 0 bases and J gave up 4 bases; unmatched junction bases: 6. The CDR3 is 16 amino acids. CDR3 residues: CASSYSPLAVYNEQFF. The CDR3 DNA is TGTGCCAGCAGTTACTCACCGCTAGCGGTGTACAATGAGCAGTTCTTC.

The chain employs TRBV27 and TRBJ1-1; D unclear. Germline values: CDR1 MNHEY, CDR2 SMNVEV (reference sequence). Trimming left V 5 bases short and J 4 bases short, with 17 bases between. CDR3 size: 15 residues. The CDR3 region has the DNA TGTGCCAGCAGTGCGGGCCCCCAGCGAGGCACTGAAGCTTTCTTT. It codes for CASSAGPQRGTEAFF.

The chain uses TRBV7-6 and TRBJ1-5, with 7 bases fitting TRBD1. Germline CDR1 and CDR2: SGHVS and FNYEAQ. This CDR3 has 15 residues. V shed 1 base and J 4 bases; nucleotides not matched to a gene: 4. In nucleotides, the CDR3 is TGTGCCAGCAGCTTAGGGACAGGCAAAAATCAGCCCCAGCATTTT. Its protein is CASSLGTGKNQPQHF. Using reference TRBV7-6 and TRBJ1-5 for the parts outside the CDR3, the full variable domain is GAGVSQSPRYKVTKRGQDVALRCDPISGHVSLYWYRQALGQGPEFLTYFNYEAQQDKSGLPNDRFSAERPEGSISTLTIQRTEQRDSAMYRCASSLGTGKNQPQHFGDGTRLSIL.